This TCR beta chain was captured in a study of blood T cell repertoires in COVID-19. The germline gives CDR1 SNHLY, CDR2 FYNNEI. V lost 6 bases and J lost 7, with 15 bases in between. The CDR3 has 14 amino acids. The data were produced by immunoSEQ multiplex PCR, yet TCRdb's version contains in-frame clones alone and is incomplete. This sample carries roughly 330,000 clones, around 87% of them seen once, and the ten largest clones take about 5.7%. The chain recombines TRBV2 with TRBJ1-4, with D possibly matching TRBD1 (6 bases). Sequencing was carried out using PBMCs or T cells enriched from blood (not recorded which). The TCR was taken from a woman in her 30s who had recovered from COVID-19. The CDR3 nucleotides are TGTGCCAGCAGCATGACCGACAGGCGTGAAAAACTGTTTTTT. Translation gives CASSMTDRREKLFF.